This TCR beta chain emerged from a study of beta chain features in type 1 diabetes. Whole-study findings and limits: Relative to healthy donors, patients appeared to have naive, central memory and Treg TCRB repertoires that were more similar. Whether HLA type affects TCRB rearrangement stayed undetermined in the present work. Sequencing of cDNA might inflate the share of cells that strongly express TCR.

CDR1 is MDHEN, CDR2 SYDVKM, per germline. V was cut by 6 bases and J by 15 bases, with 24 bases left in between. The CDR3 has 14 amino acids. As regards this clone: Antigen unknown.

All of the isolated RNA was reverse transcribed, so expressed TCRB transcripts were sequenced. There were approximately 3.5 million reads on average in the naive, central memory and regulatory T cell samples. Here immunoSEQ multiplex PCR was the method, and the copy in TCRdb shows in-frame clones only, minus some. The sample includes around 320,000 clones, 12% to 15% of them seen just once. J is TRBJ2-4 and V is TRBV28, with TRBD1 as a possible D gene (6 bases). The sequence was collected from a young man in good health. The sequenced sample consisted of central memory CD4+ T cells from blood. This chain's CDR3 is CASRSFGMGDNSYF. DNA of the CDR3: TGTGCCAGCAGGTCATTCGGAATGGGGGACAATTCGTACTTC.